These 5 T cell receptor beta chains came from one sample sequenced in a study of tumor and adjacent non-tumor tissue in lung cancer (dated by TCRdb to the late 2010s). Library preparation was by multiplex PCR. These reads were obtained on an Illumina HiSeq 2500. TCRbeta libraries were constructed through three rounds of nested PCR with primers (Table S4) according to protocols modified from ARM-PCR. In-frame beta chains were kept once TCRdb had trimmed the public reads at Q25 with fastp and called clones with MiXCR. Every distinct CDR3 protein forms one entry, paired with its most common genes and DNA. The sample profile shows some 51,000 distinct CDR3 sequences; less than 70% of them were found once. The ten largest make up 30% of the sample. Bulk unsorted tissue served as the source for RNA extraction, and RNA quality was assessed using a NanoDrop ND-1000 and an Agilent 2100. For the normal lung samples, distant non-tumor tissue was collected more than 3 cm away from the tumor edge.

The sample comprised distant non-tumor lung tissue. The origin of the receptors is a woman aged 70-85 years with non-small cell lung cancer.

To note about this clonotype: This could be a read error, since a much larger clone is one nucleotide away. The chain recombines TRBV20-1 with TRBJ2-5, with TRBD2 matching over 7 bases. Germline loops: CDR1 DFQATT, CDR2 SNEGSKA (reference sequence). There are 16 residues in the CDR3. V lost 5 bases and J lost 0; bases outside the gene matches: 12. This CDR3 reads CSAVAGDTSNQETQYF. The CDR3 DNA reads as TGCAGTGCTGTGGCGGGAGATACCTCGAACCAAGAGACCCAGTACTTC.

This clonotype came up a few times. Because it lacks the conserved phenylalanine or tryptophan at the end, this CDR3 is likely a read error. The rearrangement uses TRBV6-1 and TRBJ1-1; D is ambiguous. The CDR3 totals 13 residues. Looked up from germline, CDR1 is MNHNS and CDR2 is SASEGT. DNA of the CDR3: TGTACCAGCAGTGAACCAGGGAACACTGAAGCTTTCATT. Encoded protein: CTSSEPGNTEAFI.

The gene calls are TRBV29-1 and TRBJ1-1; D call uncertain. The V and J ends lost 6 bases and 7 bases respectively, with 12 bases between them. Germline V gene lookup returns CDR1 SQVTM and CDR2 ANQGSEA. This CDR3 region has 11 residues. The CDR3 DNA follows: TGCAGCGTCGCCAACTGGGGTGAAGCTTTCTTT. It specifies CSVANWGEAFF.

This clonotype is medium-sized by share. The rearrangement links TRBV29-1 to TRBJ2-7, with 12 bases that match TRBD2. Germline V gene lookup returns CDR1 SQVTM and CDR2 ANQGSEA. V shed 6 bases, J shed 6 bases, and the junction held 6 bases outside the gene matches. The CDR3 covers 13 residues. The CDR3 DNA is TGCAGCGTCCTAGCGGGAGGGATTGGCGAGCAGTACTTC. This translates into CSVLAGGIGEQYF.

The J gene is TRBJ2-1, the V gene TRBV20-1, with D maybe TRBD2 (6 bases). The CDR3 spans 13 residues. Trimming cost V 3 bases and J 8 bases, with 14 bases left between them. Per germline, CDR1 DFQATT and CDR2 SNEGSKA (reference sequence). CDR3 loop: CSARNREWDEQFF. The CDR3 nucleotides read TGCAGTGCTAGGAACCGGGAGTGGGATGAGCAGTTCTTC.